The 29 T cell receptor beta chains given below trace back to one sample, sequenced in a study of blood T cell repertoires in COVID-19. The assay was immunoSEQ multiplex PCR, and TCRdb's table has in-frame clones only and misses some. This sample has 280,000 or so clones, with about 91% found just once. Specimen: peripheral blood. Receptors were obtained from a woman aged 55-70 years with acute or convalescent COVID-19.

J is TRBJ1-5 and V is TRBV6-5; tentative D call: TRBD1 (5 bases). From germline, CDR1 is MNHEY and CDR2 SVGAGI. The CDR3 sequence is 13 residues long. With 5 bases removed from V and 4 bases from J, the gap between germline ends came to 9 bases. CDR3 sequence: CASSPGSNQPQHF. CDR3 bases: TGTGCCAGCAGTCCAGGGTCTAATCAGCCCCAGCATTTT.

A few counts support this clone. The chain has TRBV18 and TRBJ2-7, with 10 bases aligning to TRBD2. Germline CDR1 reads KGHSH; CDR2 reads LQKENI. This CDR3 is 16 amino acids long. The V and J ends lost 2 bases and 0 bases, in that order; junction bases with no gene match: 4. The CDR3 reads CASSPGVAGGSYEQYF. The CDR3, as DNA: TGTGCCAGCTCACCAGGGGTAGCGGGGGGCTCCTACGAGCAGTACTTC.

This clone appeared a single time. This chain links TRBV2 with TRBJ2-6; D remains unclear. The germline gives CDR1 SNHLY, CDR2 FYNNEI. Trimming removed 9 bases from V and 0 bases from J, with 9 bases in between. CDR3 length: 14 amino acids. The CDR3 region has the DNA TGTGCCAGTAAACAGCCCTCTGGGGCCAACGTCCTGACTTTC. This sequence encodes CASKQPSGANVLTF.

For this clone: This CDR3 fails to terminate in the conserved phenylalanine or tryptophan, so it likely reflects a read error. It is unclear where the CDR3 begins or ends on the DNA, so no DNA is shown, and the CDR3 is as TCRdb lists it. This rearrangement joins TRBV20-1 to TRBJ1-1. The CDR3 is 14 amino acids in total, end residues counted. Germline CDR1 is DFQATT and CDR2 is SNEGSKA (reference sequence). The CDR3 loop is CSASKDGDLRRGGI.

The chain couples TRBV2 to TRBJ2-7; 10 bases fit TRBD2. This CDR3 region has 16 residues. In germline, CDR1 is SNHLY, CDR2 FYNNEI. V shed 7 bases, J shed 7 bases, and the junction held 16 bases outside the gene matches. The CDR3 sequence is CASTPRLLAGLREQYF. The CDR3 nucleotides read TGTGCCAGCACCCCAAGGTTACTAGCGGGGTTGAGGGAGCAGTACTTC. The variable domain in full, with the rest retrieved from reference TRBV2 and TRBJ2-7, is EPEVTQTPSHQVTQMGQEVILRCVPISNHLYFYWYRQILGQKVEFLVSFYNNEISEKSEIFDDQFSVERPDGSNFTLKIRSTKLEDSAMYFCASTPRLLAGLREQYFGPGTRLTVT.

This chain joins TRBV7-8 and TRBJ1-1; tentative D call: TRBD1 (5 bases). With 5 bases removed from V and 1 base from J, the gap between germline ends came to 11 bases. This CDR3 has 14 residues. Germline V gene data show CDR1 as SGHVS and CDR2 as FQNEAQ. The CDR3 DNA sequence: TGTGCCAGCAGCGCGGGACGGACGAACACTGAAGCTTTCTTT. Translating gives CASSAGRTNTEAFF.

V and J are TRBV21-1 and TRBJ1-4; the table's D call, TRBD1, was not checked against the DNA. TRBV21-1 is reported as a pseudogene. This CDR3 region has 14 residues. CDR3: CASSGGQLYEKLFF. The CDR3 nucleotides are TGTGCCAGCAGCGGCGGACAGTTATATGAAAAACTGTTTTTT.

The genes are TRBV6-1 and TRBJ2-2; TRBD2 aligns across 9 bases. The CDR3 is 17 residues long. Germline loops: CDR1 MNHNS, CDR2 SASEGT. Trimming removed 7 bases from V and 0 bases from J; junction bases left unmatched: 9. The CDR3 nucleotides are TGTGCCAGCAATCAAGCGGGAGGTGTATCGAACACCGGGGAGCTGTTTTTT. It yields the protein CASNQAGGVSNTGELFF.

The rearrangement links TRBV2 to TRBJ1-2; TRBD1 matches 10 bases. With 8 bases clipped from V and 7 bases from J, the junction kept 25 bases outside the gene matches. The CDR3 consists of 19 residues. Germline CDR1 and CDR2: SNHLY and FYNNEI. Here the CDR3 DNA reads TGTGCCAGCCGAACGAAGAGACGGGACAGGGGCTCGCTAGGCCTTGGCTACACCTTC. Its protein product is CASRTKRRDRGSLGLGYTF.

On this clone: Other DNA sequences in the sample encode the same CDR3. CDR3 amino acids: CASSDRGNYGYTF. As DNA, the CDR3 is TGTGCCAGCAGTGACAGGGGTAACTATGGCTACACCTTC. The chain uses TRBV2 and TRBJ1-2, with D maybe TRBD1 (6 bases). V dropped 3 bases and J dropped 1 base, with 6 bases sitting between them. The length of the CDR3 is 13 residues. The germline gives CDR1 SNHLY, CDR2 FYNNEI.

In DNA form, the CDR3 reads TGTGCCAGCAGCGTAGGAGGGGTACAGGGCGAAAAACTGTTTTTT. It encodes CASSVGGVQGEKLFF. This sequence joins TRBV9 and TRBJ1-4; perhaps TRBD1 as D (6 bases). This CDR3 is built from 15 residues. Germline V CDR1 and CDR2: SGDLS, YYNGEE. With 0 bases removed from V and 8 bases from J, the gap between germline ends came to 14 bases.

This clone has just one count. Its ends do not fully match the called genes, so a read error is possible. The genes are TRBV9 and TRBJ1-2, with D possibly being TRBD1 (5 bases). The CDR3 has 15 residues. Germline CDR1 and CDR2: SGDLS and YYNGEE. CDR3 amino acids: CASSQNDRSFYGYTF. CDR3 nucleotides: TGTGCCAGCAGTCAAAACGACAGATCGTTCTATGGCTATACCTTC.

The chain uses TRBV28 and TRBJ2-4; the match to TRBD1 covers 9 bases. The germline V gene encodes CDR1 MDHEN and CDR2 SYDVKM. V was clipped by 5 bases and J by 1 base; unmatched bases: 9. The CDR3 spans 17 residues. The CDR3 loop reads CASSPHRGREAKNIQYF. For the CDR3, the DNA is TGTGCCAGCAGTCCACACAGGGGGCGGGAGGCCAAAAACATTCAGTACTTC. The full variable domain, rest sourced from reference TRBV28 and TRBJ2-4, is DVKVTQSSRYLVKRTGEKVFLECVQDMDHENMFWYRQDPGLGLRLIYFSYDVKMKEKGDIPEGYSVSREKKERFSLILESASTNQTSMYLCASSPHRGREAKNIQYFGAGTRLSVL.

The chain combines TRBV5-1 with TRBJ2-2; D remains unclear. The CDR3 has 15 residues. V dropped 2 bases and J dropped 2 bases, with 10 bases sitting between them. Germline assignment: CDR1 SGHRS and CDR2 YFSETQ. The CDR3 sequence: CASSLNPENTGELFF. The CDR3 bases are TGCGCCAGCAGCTTAAATCCAGAAAACACCGGGGAGCTGTTTTTT.

The chain links TRBV19 to TRBJ1-4, with TRBD1 as a possible D gene (6 bases). The length of the CDR3 is 13 residues. V was clipped by 7 bases and J by 8 bases, with 14 bases between them. Germline CDR1 LNHDA, CDR2 SQIVND (reference sequence). CDR3 sequence (DNA): TGTGCCAGTACCGAACAGGGCCGGGAAAAACTGTTTTTT. Residues: CASTEQGREKLFF.

V usage is TRBV6-5 and J usage is TRBJ2-7; tentatively, D is TRBD1 (7 bases). Trimming removed 2 bases at V and 5 bases at J, with 13 bases between. The length of the CDR3 is 14 residues. The germline V gene encodes CDR1 MNHEY and CDR2 SVGAGI. The CDR3: CASSYGTGEDEQYF. The CDR3 nucleotides are TGTGCCAGCAGTTACGGAACAGGGGAGGACGAGCAGTACTTC.

The chain uses TRBV3-1 (or the pseudogene TRBV3-2) and TRBJ1-1, with 7 nucleotides matching TRBD1. V lost 3 bases to trimming and J lost 4 bases; unmatched junction nucleotides: 5. The CDR3 has 14 residues. Germline values: CDR1 LGHDT, CDR2 YNNKEL (reference sequence). The CDR3 region has the DNA TGTGCCAGCAGCCAGGCAGGGGGGATCACTGAAGCTTTCTTT. This translates into CASSQAGGITEAFF.

The chain couples TRBV4-1 to TRBJ1-1, with D perhaps TRBD1 (5 bases). Germline V lookup: CDR1 MGHRA, CDR2 YSYEKL. V lost 3 bases and J 2 bases, leaving 13 bases between the germline ends. The CDR3 length is 15 residues. The CDR3 loop reads CASSQLTEINTEAFF. CDR3 nucleotide sequence: TGCGCCAGCAGCCAGTTGACAGAAATTAACACTGAAGCTTTCTTT.

The rearrangement joins TRBV6-2 or TRBV6-3 to TRBJ2-7, with 11 bases identical to TRBD2. Trimming cost V 6 bases and J 2 bases; bases outside gene matches: 3. The CDR3 contains 14 residues. From germline, CDR1 is MNHEY and CDR2 SVGEGT. The CDR3 sequence: CASSRTSGPYEQYF. In nucleotides, the CDR3 is TGTGCCAGCAGCCGGACTAGCGGGCCCTACGAGCAGTACTTC.

The chain carries TRBV7-2 and TRBJ1-2, with D possibly TRBD1 on 5 matching bases. Trimming took 0 bases from V and 7 from J, leaving 15 bases between them. The germline V gene encodes CDR1 SGHTA and CDR2 FQGNSA. The CDR3 consists of 15 residues. The CDR3, as DNA: TGTGCCAGCAGCTTAGCTAAGGTGAGGGACTCTGGCTACACCTTC. This sequence encodes CASSLAKVRDSGYTF.

The chain combines TRBV3-1 (or the pseudogene TRBV3-2) with TRBJ1-6; D ambiguous. The CDR3 runs to 16 residues. Germline V gives CDR1 LGHDT, CDR2 YNNKEL (reference sequence). V dropped 2 bases and J dropped 5 bases, with 13 bases sitting between them. CDR3 protein: CASSQQRAANNSPLHF. The CDR3 nucleotides read TGTGCCAGCAGCCAACAGAGGGCAGCCAATAATTCACCCCTCCACTTT.

This clone was counted once. V and J are TRBV7-8 and TRBJ2-1; 15 nucleotides line up with TRBD2. The J segment lost 2 bases and the V segment lost 1 base, leaving 3 bases of the junction unmatched. CDR3 length: 18 amino acids. Germline CDR1 is SGHVS and CDR2 is FQNEAQ. CDR3 DNA sequence: TGTGCCAGCAGCTTAGACGGACTAGCGGGAGGGACCTACAATGAGCAGTTCTTC. This codes for CASSLDGLAGGTYNEQFF.

This chain uses TRBV27 with TRBJ2-3; possibly TRBD2 for D (6 bases). Trimming removed 2 bases from V and 10 bases from J, with 16 bases in between. The CDR3 spans 14 residues. CDR1 is MNHEY and CDR2 is SMNVEV in the germline V gene (reference sequence). The CDR3 sequence: CASSLPQEGGSQYF. CDR3 DNA: TGTGCCAGCAGTTTACCTCAGGAGGGCGGGTCGCAGTATTTT.

The chain recombines TRBV24-1 with TRBJ2-7; D possibly corresponds to TRBD1 (6 bases). V was pared by 4 bases and J by 7 bases, with 19 bases between. The V gene's germline CDR1 is KGHDR and CDR2 SFDVKD. CDR3 length: 15 amino acids. DNA for the CDR3: TGTGCCACCAGTGACACAGGGACGGTGCCCCGGGAGCAGTACTTC. Its translation is CATSDTGTVPREQYF.

The chain is built from TRBV27 and TRBJ1-6; 8 nucleotides line up with TRBD1. The germline gives CDR1 MNHEY, CDR2 SMNVEV (reference sequence). Unmatched junction bases numbered 5, after V lost 1 base and J lost 6 bases. This CDR3 has 16 amino acids. CDR3 DNA sequence: TGTGCCAGCAGTTTATTCGCCGGACAGGGTAATTCACCCCTCCACTTT. Translating gives CASSLFAGQGNSPLHF.

This chain uses TRBV5-4 with TRBJ2-1; 9 bases fit TRBD1. Germline-derived CDR1 and CDR2 are SGHNT and YYREEE (reference sequence). Losses at the gene ends were 3 bases for V and 10 bases for J; bases not matched to a gene: 5. This CDR3 comprises 13 residues. DNA of the CDR3: TGTGCCAGCAGCTCGGGACAGGGATACGAGCAGTTCTTC. Translating gives CASSSGQGYEQFF.

In this sample, this clone turned up once. This chain uses TRBV7-3 with TRBJ1-2; weak D call: TRBD1 (6 bases). The CDR3 runs to 15 residues. Trimming left V 5 bases short and J 0 bases short, with 13 bases between. Germline CDR1 reads SGHTA; CDR2 reads FQGTGA. As DNA, the CDR3 is TGTGCCAGCAGCCCCTCGGACAGTTCTAACTATGGCTACACCTTC. Translation: CASSPSDSSNYGYTF.

The rearrangement uses TRBV6-2 or TRBV6-3 and TRBJ1-2; D is perhaps TRBD1 (6 bases). The germline V gene has CDR1 MNHEY and CDR2 SVGEGT. Trimming left V 4 bases short and J 4 bases short, with 10 bases between. The CDR3 has 13 residues. The CDR3 reads CASSLQGPYGYTF. CDR3 coding DNA: TGTGCCAGCAGTTTACAGGGACCCTATGGCTACACCTTC.

This CDR3 reads CASSAWTSPETQYF. The DNA of the CDR3 is TGTGCCAGCAGCGCGTGGACTAGCCCAGAGACCCAGTACTTC. The chain joins TRBV9 to TRBJ2-5; 8 bases agree with TRBD2. V trimming: 3 bases; J trimming: 4 bases; junction bases outside the gene matches: 5. In germline, CDR1 is SGDLS, CDR2 YYNGEE. The CDR3 loop spans 14 amino acids.